The T cell receptor (beta chain) under discussion was sequenced for a study of blood T cells in healthy people across ages. The second PCR ran about 6 to 11 cycles with a sample-barcoded 5' primer and J-beta primers. TCRdb passed the 5' RACE reads through MiXCR, listing each CDR3 protein once. In the table there are 650,000 to 800,000 distinct CDR3 sequences, 44% of which are singletons. The CDR3 length is 15 residues. Per the germline V gene, CDR1 is SGHRS and CDR2 is YFSETQ. Trimming left V 4 bases short and J 0 bases short, with 11 bases between. Sample: blood. The sequence was collected from a man aged 55 to 70 in good health. J is TRBJ2-1 and V is TRBV5-1, with D unclear. CDR3 region: CASSPMTDSYNEQFF. In DNA, the CDR3 is TGCGCCAGCAGCCCGATGACGGACTCCTACAATGAGCAGTTCTTC.